The clone carrying this TCR beta chain is categorized as medium-sized. What it binds is not known. The germline V gene encodes CDR1 MRHNA and CDR2 SNTAGT. CDR3 length: 16 amino acids. V lost 2 bases to trimming and J lost 0 bases, with 8 bases between them. This specimen comes from a study of cytomegalovirus exposure and HLA in healthy donors. General observations from the study: Follow-up analysis later connected one missense variant in DCLRE1C with trimming of TCR beta V- and J-genes.

A multiplex PCR was run with 60 Vbeta primers and 13 Jbeta primers. Profiling relied on immunoSEQ multiplex PCR, and the TCRdb table lists in-frame clones only, not all of them. The sample lists about 130,000 clones, 70% to 85% occurring once. Sequencing input: PBMCs. The TCR originated in a middle-aged man in good health and CMV-seropositive. This chain uses TRBV6-4 with TRBJ2-6; D is unclear. CDR3 in DNA: TGTGCCAGCAGTGACAAAACGGTCTCTGGGGCCAACGTCCTGACTTTC. Translating gives CASSDKTVSGANVLTF.